This entry concerns a single T cell receptor beta chain. The antigen remains unidentified. Repertoires were generated with immunoSEQ multiplex PCR, while TCRdb's copy carries only in-frame clones and drops some. Here the sample spans about 44,000 clones, about 91% being singletons. The sample is drawn from a study of a mutant IDH1 vaccine in newly diagnosed glioma. About the research overall: Treated patients comprised 62.5% males and approximately 38% females, mean age roughly 43 years. Patients previously underwent radiotherapy, temozolomide, or both, and most underwent both.

The study's findings and limits: It was 85% to 95% of patients that developed vaccine-induced immune responses.

Per germline, CDR1 MNHEY and CDR2 SVGAGI. V lost 7 bases, J lost 2 bases, and 12 bases lay in between. The CDR3 loop spans 13 amino acids. Stated time point: week 23, last vaccination. Topical imiquimod accompanied each vaccine dose, which consisted of 300 ug of mutant IDH1 20-mer peptide. The donors had new WHO grade 3 or 4 astrocytomas; these were IDH1-mutant and ATRX-lost. The starting material was PBMCs, obtained from a glioma patient whose treatment included an IDH1 peptide vaccine. This chain uses TRBV6-5 with TRBJ2-7; D is ambiguous. The receptor was isolated from a man over 45 with glioma. The CDR3 loop reads CASKVNSAYEQYF. The CDR3 DNA reads TGTGCCAGCAAGGTTAACAGCGCCTACGAGCAGTACTTC.